This T cell receptor beta chain comes out of a study of blood T cell repertoires in COVID-19. In the study overall: COVID-19 samples from acute and convalescent phases originated in the United States, Italy and Spain. PBMCs, B-cell-depleted T cells, or T cells provided the cDNA or gDNA that made up the material.

TCRdb keeps only in-frame clones here, not all; method: immunoSEQ multiplex PCR. The repertoire consists of 250,000 to 350,000 clones, with roughly 87% occurring once and the leading ten covering about 2.2%. J gave up 1 base and V 4 bases, and 7 bases lay outside the gene matches. CDR1 is SGHNT, CDR2 YYREEE, per germline (reference sequence). The CDR3 has 15 amino acids. The sequenced sample was peripheral blood. The receptor's source is a woman aged 45-65 years who had recovered from COVID-19. The chain uses TRBV5-4 and TRBJ1-1, with TRBD1 matching 7 bases. The CDR3 protein is CASSLGQLRNTEAFF. The DNA of the CDR3 is TGTGCCAGCAGCCTGGGACAGTTAAGGAACACTGAAGCTTTCTTT.